The T cell receptor beta chain described here comes from a study of T cell repertoires in cytomegalovirus infection. TCRdb fed the reads into MiXCR, producing one record per CDR3 protein. Here the sample spans 570,000 or so distinct CDR3 sequences, about 39% being singletons. As to this clonotype: What it binds is unknown.

Germline V lookup: CDR1 MDHEN, CDR2 SYDVKM. V lost 8 bases, J lost 2 bases, and 15 bases lay in between. This CDR3 region has 14 residues. The chain uses TRBV28 and TRBJ1-2; D might be TRBD1 (5 bases). This clonotype was obtained from a human donor in good health (CMV status not recorded). Some clones in this sample may be carry-over from other donors' samples. Specimen: cultured PBMCs, collected from culture after CMV antigen stimulation. The CDR3 reads CASAARGTNYGYTF. DNA for the CDR3: TGTGCCAGCGCTGCTAGGGGTACCAACTATGGCTACACCTTC.